Following are 27 T cell receptor delta chains from one sample sequenced in a study of gamma delta lymphoproliferative disorders and STAT genes. PBMCs from patients and controls supplied the genomic DNA for sequencing. TCRdb redid clone calling on the multiplex PCR reads using CATT. The data contain roughly 750 delta-chain clones, 1.5% to 2% of them singletons. The sample comprised blood. All receptors come from a human donor in good health.

A note on this clone: A far larger clone lies a single base away; this is likely a read error. Other DNA sequences in this specimen translate into the identical CDR3. The chain couples TRDV2 to TRDJ3; 11 bases match TRDD3. The V gene's germline CDR1 is GEAIGNYY and CDR2 EKD. The CDR3 totals 24 residues. The CDR3 is CACDTVAQAAGGYRVSWDTRQMFF. CDR3 DNA: TGCGCCTGTGACACCGTGGCTCAGGCGGCTGGGGGATACAGGGTGTCCTGGGACACCCGACAGATGTTTTTC.

In its sample, this clone was seen a few times. A read error likely explains this, since a far larger clone differs by one base. The chain combines TRDV2 with TRDJ1, with D tentatively TRDD3 (6 bases). The germline V gene encodes CDR1 GEAIGNYY and CDR2 EKD. Trimming left V 3 bases short and J 0 bases short, with 40 bases between. The CDR3 runs 24 residues. The CDR3 coding sequence is TGTGCCTGTGACCCTTTGGGGAAAAGACCTCTGGATACTGGGAGCTATACGCACACCGATAAACTCATCTTT. It specifies CACDPLGKRPLDTGSYTHTDKLIF.

This clone is large by share. The same CDR3 arises from other DNA sequences in this sample as well. Without a V gene call, the J gene is given as TRDJ1; the D call TRDD3 from the table was never checked on the DNA. There are 18 residues in the CDR3. The DNA for the CDR3 is TGTGCCTCAGCCTTAGGTAAACTGGGGGATATGAATACCGATAAACTCATCTTT. The encoded protein is CASALGKLGDMNTDKLIF.

This clone appeared a few times. The likely explanation is a read error, given a far larger clone one base away. The same CDR3 is also encoded by other DNA sequences in this sample. This sequence joins TRDV2 and TRDJ3, with 7 bases identical to TRDD3. Trimming removed 0 bases from V and 1 base from J; junction bases left unmatched: 11. Germline loops: CDR1 GEAIGNYY, CDR2 EKD. This CDR3 is 20 amino acids long. This chain's CDR3 is CACDTAGGMRSSWDTRQMFF. Here the CDR3 DNA reads TGTGCCTGTGACACCGCGGGGGGGATGCGCAGTTCCTGGGACACCCGACAGATGTTTTTC.

This chain uses TRDV2 with TRDJ1, with 11 bases matching TRDD3. Germline V gene data show CDR1 as GEAIGNYY and CDR2 as EKD. J gave up 7 bases and V 2 bases, and 8 bases lay outside the gene matches. The CDR3 is 15 residues long. The CDR3 DNA is TGTGCCTGTGACATCGTGGGGGATACGCGGGGTAAACTCATCTTT. Translation gives CACDIVGDTRGKLIF.

Judged by abundance, this clone is large. The J gene is given as TRDJ1, and the V gene is not called; TRDD3, as called in the table, went unchecked against the DNA. The CDR3 runs to 16 residues. The CDR3 sequence: CAPPASGGWYTDKLIF. CDR3 DNA sequence: TGTGCCCCCCCCGCCTCTGGGGGATGGTACACCGATAAACTCATCTTT.

This clone was found a few times. This sequence is one base from a far larger clone and is likely a read error. The CDR3 region is CALGELVRLRRMYWGITADKLIF. The CDR3 DNA follows: TGTGCTCTTGGGGAACTCGTCCGGCTGCGGCGGATGTACTGGGGGATAACAGCCGATAAACTCATCTTT. The rearrangement links TRDV1 to TRDJ1; 11 bases map to TRDD3. V was pared by 0 bases and J by 3 bases, with 24 bases of the junction left unmatched. CDR3 length: 23 amino acids. Per the germline V gene, CDR1 is TSWWSYY and CDR2 is QGS.

With respect to this clone: The protein recorded in TCRdb matches a much larger clone and deviates from this DNA's translation at residue 11, suggesting a read error; the protein here is obtained by translating the DNA. This rearrangement joins TRDV2 to TRDJ1, with TRDD3 matching over 9 bases. Trimming took 0 bases from V and 4 from J; bases not matched to a gene: 14. Per the germline V gene, CDR1 is GEAIGNYY and CDR2 is EKD. The CDR3 spans 18 residues. CDR3 nucleotide sequence: TGTGCCTGTGACACCCTAGGTACTGGGGGACACGTGGGCGATAAACTCATCTTT. Protein: CACDTLGTGGHVGDKLIF.

By sample fraction, this clone is medium-sized. With a far larger clone one base away, a read error is the likely cause. V and J are TRDV2 and TRDJ3; 9 nucleotides line up with TRDD3. The CDR3 runs 17 residues. The germline gives CDR1 GEAIGNYY, CDR2 EKD. CDR3 region: CACDTGGYSWDARQMFF. The CDR3 DNA sequence: TGTGCCTGTGACACCGGGGGATACTCCTGGGACGCCCGACAGATGTTTTTC.

This clone has more than one count but fewer than ten. The protein held in TCRdb is that of a much larger clone and does not match this DNA's translation at residue 3, likely because of a read error; the protein shown is translated from the DNA. The gene calls are TRDV1 and TRDJ1, with 12 nucleotides matching TRDD3. This CDR3 is 15 amino acids long. Trimming took 10 bases from V and 5 from J; bases not matched to a gene: 11. CDR1 is TSWWSYY, CDR2 QGS, per germline. As DNA, the CDR3 is TGTGCTCCCCTGACTGGGGGATACAAATCAGATAAACTCATCTTT. Its protein product is CAPLTGGYKSDKLIF.

This clone was seen a few times. With only one base between it and a far larger clone, this is likely a read error. The identical CDR3 is also encoded by other nucleotide sequences in the sample. This chain connects TRDV2 to TRDJ3; 8 bases are a match to TRDD3. This CDR3 is 18 amino acids long. Germline V lookup: CDR1 GEAIGNYY, CDR2 EKD. The CDR3 reads CACDSLGGSSWDTRQMFF. The CDR3 nucleotides read TGTGCCTGTGACTCACTGGGGGGAAGCTCCTGGGACACCCGACAGATGTTCTTC.

About this clone itself: A far larger clone lies a single base away; this is likely a read error. Other DNA variants within this sample encode the same CDR3. The chain couples TRDV2 to TRDJ1, with 9 bases aligning to TRDD3. The CDR3 is made up of 16 amino acids. The trim removed 2 bases at V and 4 bases at J, leaving 10 bases unmatched. Per the germline V gene, CDR1 is GEAIGNYY and CDR2 is EKD. DNA for the CDR3: TGTGCCTGTGACATCGTGGGGGATAGCGGTATCGATAAACTCATCTTT. It translates to CACDIVGDSGIDKLIF.

There are a few counts of this clone. This likely reflects a read error, since a far larger clone is one base away. This sequence joins TRDV1 and TRDJ1; 11 bases align to TRDD3. This CDR3 has 23 amino acids. CDR1 is TSWWSYY, CDR2 QGS, per germline. CDR3 sequence: CALGELVRLRRMYWGITTGKLIF. The CDR3 region has the DNA TGTGCTCTTGGGGAACTCGTCCGGCTGCGGCGGATGTACTGGGGGATAACAACCGGTAAACTCATCTTT.

As to this clone: This probably arose from a read error, given a far larger clone one base away. The chain uses TRDV2 and TRDJ1; 9 nucleotides line up with TRDD3. With V trimmed by 3 bases and J by 0 bases, 16 bases remained unmatched. CDR3 length: 19 residues. CDR1 GEAIGNYY and CDR2 EKD come from the germline V gene. The CDR3 DNA is TGTGCCTGTGACCCTCTTGGAGTACTGGGGGAAAAGTACACCGATAAACTCATCTTT. It is translated as CACDPLGVLGEKYTDKLIF.

This clone came up a few times. A far larger clone is only one base removed, so a read error is likely. Other DNA variants within this sample encode the same CDR3. CDR3 residues: CALGGRPSYQDLLWGILDWDTRQMFF. Written as DNA, the CDR3 is TGTGCTCTTGGGGGCCGGCCTTCCTACCAAGACCTCCTCTGGGGGATACTAGATTGGGACACCCGACAAATGTTTTTC. The chain employs TRDV1 and TRDJ3; 11 nucleotides agree with TRDD3. This CDR3 comprises 26 residues. From germline, CDR1 is TSWWSYY and CDR2 QGS.

This clone was counted many times. Only one base separates this from a far larger clonotype, so it likely reflects a read error. Other nucleotide sequences from this sample produce the same CDR3. The rearrangement links TRDV1 to TRDJ1; 11 bases fit TRDD3. The CDR3 is 23 residues long. V gave up 0 bases and J gave up 5 bases; unmatched junction bases: 26. Germline lookup yields CDR1 TSWWSYY and CDR2 QGS. CDR3 DNA sequence: TGTGCTCTTGGGGAACTCGTCCGGCTGCGGCGGATGTACTGGGGGATAACAACTGATAAACTCATCTTT. Translated, it gives CALGELVRLRRMYWGITTDKLIF.

Comments on this clone: The protein held in TCRdb is that of a much larger clone and does not match this DNA's translation at residue 12, likely because of a read error; the protein shown is translated from the DNA. This sequence joins TRDV2 and TRDJ3; 10 bases are shared with TRDD3. The CDR3 loop spans 20 amino acids. Germline loops: CDR1 GEAIGNYY, CDR2 EKD. V shed 3 bases and J 2 bases; nucleotides not matched to a gene: 12. CDR3 nucleotides: TGTGCCTGTGACTTCGTACTGGGGGATCCGAGCCCCTGGGACACCCGACAGATGTTTTTC. This translates into CACDFVLGDPSPWDTRQMFF.

This clone was observed a few times. Translating this DNA gives a protein that differs at residue 7 from the TCRdb one, which belongs to a much larger clone; a read error is likely, and the protein shown is this translation. V gene TRDV2 combines with J gene TRDJ1; TRDD3 aligns across 13 bases. CDR3 length: 18 amino acids. J lost 4 bases, V lost 0 bases, and 10 bases had no gene match. Germline CDR1 reads GEAIGNYY; CDR2 reads EKD. CDR3 region: CACDTLDTGGYVGDKLIF. CDR3 bases: TGTGCCTGTGACACCCTAGATACTGGGGGATACGTGGGCGATAAACTCATCTTT.

Notes on this clone: With only one base between it and a far larger clone, this is likely a read error. The V gene is uncalled and the J gene is TRDJ1; TRDD3 is the table's D call, not checked against the DNA. The CDR3 covers 27 residues. Here the CDR3 reads CACDTFLLRLKWGIVYWESPYTDKLIF. The CDR3 DNA sequence: TGTGCCTGTGACACCTTCCTACTACGGTTGAAGTGGGGGATCGTCTACTGGGAGAGCCCCTACACCGATAAACTCATCTTT.

This clone was seen only a few times. TCRdb assigns this DNA the protein of a much larger clone, which departs from its translation at residue 11; this likely reflects a read error, and the protein shown comes from translating the DNA. V gene TRAV36/DV7 combines with J gene TRDJ1, with unresolved D. Germline CDR1 and CDR2: VTNFRS and LTSSGIE (reference sequence). There are 16 residues in the CDR3. CDR3 protein: CASRRAHYLYADKLIF. The CDR3 DNA follows: TGTGCGTCCCGTAGGGCCCACTACTTGTACGCCGATAAACTCATCTTT.

On this clone: TCRdb's entry gives the protein of a much larger clone, which mismatches this DNA's translation at residue 3, likely from a read error; the protein reported here is translated from the DNA. The chain is built from TRDV2 and TRDJ1; TRDD3 agrees at 12 bases. Per germline, CDR1 GEAIGNYY and CDR2 EKD. The CDR3 spans 17 residues. As DNA, the CDR3 is TGTGCCTATGACTCCCTGAAACTGGGGGATACTTCCGATAAACTCATCTTT. As protein: CAYDSLKLGDTSDKLIF.

This clone was counted only a few times. The protein given by TCRdb reflects a much larger clone and differs at residue 16 from this DNA's translation, likely from a read error; the protein shown is the DNA's translation. This rearrangement joins TRDV2 to TRDJ1, with TRDD3 matching 11 bases. With 4 bases clipped from V and 7 bases from J, the junction kept 25 bases outside the gene matches. Germline V gene sequence: CDR1 GEAIGNYY, CDR2 EKD. The CDR3 is made up of 20 amino acids. The CDR3 loop reads CACEACSHILYWGISGKLIF. The CDR3 nucleotides are TGTGCCTGTGAGGCATGCTCCCACATTCTGTACTGGGGGATAAGCGGTAAACTCATCTTT.

This clone has a handful of counts. A far larger clone lies a single base away; this is likely a read error. V gene TRDV2 combines with J gene TRDJ1; a possible D gene is TRDD3 (6 bases). V lost 0 bases to trimming and J lost 3 bases, with 22 bases between them. In germline, CDR1 is GEAIGNYY, CDR2 EKD. CDR3 size: 18 residues. DNA of the CDR3: TGTGCCTGTGACACCATCCTAGGTGGGGGTCCCTACGCCGATAAACTCATCTTT. Encoded protein: CACDTILGGGPYADKLIF.

As concerns this clone: TCRdb pairs this DNA with a much larger clone's protein that differs at residue 8, likely a read error; the protein shown was translated from the DNA. V and J are TRDV2 and TRDJ3; D is perhaps TRDD3 (6 bases). The V gene's germline CDR1 is GEAIGNYY and CDR2 EKD. CDR3 length: 20 amino acids. Trimming took off 0 bases at V and 0 bases at J, with 17 bases between the two ends. The CDR3 DNA follows: TGTGCCTGTGACACCGCGGGGGAGATGCGCAGCTCCTGGGACACCCGACAGATGTTTTTC. Encoded protein: CACDTAGEMRSSWDTRQMFF.

This clone was counted a few times. TCRdb has a much larger clone's protein, which differs at residue 15 from the translation of this DNA, likely because of a read error; what is shown is the protein translated from the DNA. Other DNA sequences in this specimen translate into the identical CDR3. V and J are TRDV2 and TRDJ1, with TRDD3 matching 7 bases. The ends lost 0 bases at V and 0 bases at J; junction bases unmatched: 18. CDR1 and CDR2 (germline): GEAIGNYY, EKD. This CDR3 spans 20 amino acids. For the CDR3, the DNA is TGTGCCTGTGACACCGTCGGGCACGGGGATCCTGGGGGTTACACCGATAAACTCATCTTT. Residues: CACDTVGHGDPGGYTDKLIF.

Comment on this clone: The likely explanation is a read error, given a far larger clone one base away. Different DNA sequences within this sample yield the same CDR3. The CDR3 here is CAYRSQKPFLKEGGGYPPWYTDKLIF. For the CDR3, the DNA is TGTGCTTATAGGAGCCAAAAACCCTTCCTAAAAGAAGGCGGGGGATACCCCCCGTGGTACACCGATAAACTCATCTTT. The V gene is TRAV38-2/DV8, the J gene TRDJ1, with D possibly TRDD3 on 9 matching bases. Germline V lookup: CDR1 TSESDYY, CDR2 QEAYKQQN. V lost 1 base to trimming and J lost 0 bases, with 43 bases between them. The CDR3 is 26 residues long.

This clone is medium-sized by share. This probably arose from a read error, given a far larger clone one base away. The J gene is TRDJ1, the V gene TRDV2, with TRDD3 matching over 13 bases. Germline CDR1 is GEAIGNYY and CDR2 is EKD. CDR3 length: 19 residues. CDR3 in DNA: TGTGCCTGTGATATAGTTACTGGGGGATACGCGAAGAATACCGATAAACCCATCTTT. Translation: CACDIVTGGYAKNTDKPIF.